The 28 T cell receptor beta chains below come from one sample, sequenced in a study of shared clonotypes between healthy human individuals. Profiling relied on immunoSEQ multiplex PCR, and the TCRdb table lists in-frame clones only, not all of them. This sample has hundreds of thousands of clones, with around three quarters found just once. The sample comprised PBMCs. The receptors stem from a woman aged 40-49 years in good health. Some clones in this sample may be carry-over from other donors' samples.

The rearrangement joins TRBV27 to TRBJ2-7; D unresolved. The CDR3 runs to 14 residues. Trimming stripped 0 bases from V and 2 bases from J, with 8 bases between. Germline lookup yields CDR1 MNHEY and CDR2 SMNVEV (reference sequence). CDR3 nucleotide sequence: TGTGCCAGCAGTTTATCCACATTACCCTACGAGCAGTACTTC. Translation gives CASSLSTLPYEQYF.

The V and J genes are TRBV7-3 and TRBJ2-2, with 8 bases identical to TRBD2. Looked up from germline, CDR1 is SGHTA and CDR2 is FQGTGA. J lost 5 bases, V lost 4 bases, and 6 bases had no gene match. The CDR3 totals 15 residues. In DNA form, the CDR3 reads TGTGCCAGCAGCTCCCCCGGCGGGAGGACCGGGGAGCTGTTTTTT. Its translation is CASSSPGGRTGELFF.

This chain links TRBV10-3 with TRBJ1-5, with 10 bases identical to TRBD1. The CDR3 has 16 residues. V was pared by 3 bases and J by 5 bases, with 7 bases of the junction left unmatched. Germline V gene sequence: CDR1 ENHRY, CDR2 SYGVKD. The CDR3 DNA sequence: TGTGCCATCAGTGAATCAGTAGGACAGGGGGATCAGCCCCAGCATTTT. This encodes CAISESVGQGDQPQHF.

The chain employs TRBV5-4 and TRBJ2-7; 11 nucleotides match TRBD1. Germline V lookup: CDR1 SGHNT, CDR2 YYREEE (reference sequence). The V gene end was trimmed by 4 bases and the J gene end by 0 bases; junction bases not matched to a gene: 12. The CDR3 loop spans 18 amino acids. The CDR3 region has the DNA TGTGCCAGCAGCCCCGCGCTCCCCGGGACAGGGGGCTCCTACGAGCAGTACTTC. This codes for CASSPALPGTGGSYEQYF.

V gene TRBV10-3 combines with J gene TRBJ1-3; weak D call: TRBD1 (5 bases). Germline V gene sequence: CDR1 ENHRY, CDR2 SYGVKD. The V end was cut by 5 bases, the J end by 6 bases, with 11 bases between. The CDR3 has 13 amino acids. CDR3 bases: TGTGCCATCAGTCCCCGGGGGGAAAACACCATATATTTT. Protein product: CAISPRGENTIYF.

This clone was found a few times. This chain joins TRBV5-5 and TRBJ1-2; no firm D call. CDR3 length: 12 amino acids. Germline V gene sequence: CDR1 SGHKS, CDR2 YYEKEE (reference sequence). V was shortened by 1 base and J by 6 bases, with 7 bases between the two germline ends. CDR3 amino acids: CASSLWQNGYTF. The CDR3 DNA is TGTGCCAGCAGCTTGTGGCAGAATGGCTACACCTTC. The variable domain in full, with the rest retrieved from reference TRBV5-5 and TRBJ1-2, is DAGVTQSPTHLIKTRGQQVTLRCSPISGHKSVSWYQQVLGQGPQFIFQYYEKEERGRGNFPDRFSARQFPNYSSELNVNALLLGDSALYLCASSLWQNGYTFGSGTRLTVV.

CDR3 sequence: CASSPGAAQETQYF. CDR3 coding DNA: TGTGCCAGCAGCCCTGGGGCAGCCCAAGAGACCCAGTACTTC. The chain has TRBV5-5 and TRBJ2-5; TRBD1 is a possible D gene (5 bases). The V and J ends lost 4 bases and 1 base respectively, with 11 bases between them. This CDR3 contains 14 residues. The germline V gene encodes CDR1 SGHKS and CDR2 YYEKEE (reference sequence).

CDR3 in amino acids: CASSGQPTGGNQPQHF. The DNA of the CDR3 is TGTGCCAGCAGTGGGCAGCCCACAGGGGGCAATCAGCCCCAGCATTTT. The chain couples TRBV6-1 to TRBJ1-5, with 7 positions matching TRBD1. Germline-derived CDR1 and CDR2 are MNHNS and SASEGT. Unmatched junction bases numbered 8, after V lost 4 bases and J lost 2 bases. There are 16 residues in the CDR3.

A word on this clone: A read error may be the cause here, since a much bigger clone is one base away. Other DNA sequences in this sample translate to the same CDR3. This chain connects TRBV7-9 to TRBJ1-2; 7 bases fit TRBD1. The germline CDR1 and CDR2 sequences are SEHNR and FQNEAQ (reference sequence). This CDR3 is 10 amino acids long. This CDR3 reads CASSLAGTDF. In nucleotides, the CDR3 is TGTGCGAGCAGCTTAGCAGGGACAGACTTC.

This chain joins TRBV10-3 and TRBJ2-1; TRBD1 matches 8 bases. The germline V gene encodes CDR1 ENHRY and CDR2 SYGVKD. CDR3 length: 14 residues. V gave up 4 bases and J gave up 4 bases; unmatched junction bases: 3. The CDR3 protein is CAISGTGSYNEQFF. Written as DNA, the CDR3 is TGTGCCATCAGTGGGACAGGGTCGTACAATGAGCAGTTCTTC.

The genes are TRBV6-5 and TRBJ1-1; perhaps TRBD1 as D (6 bases). The length of the CDR3 is 13 residues. The germline V and J ends were trimmed by 10 bases and 5 bases, with 17 bases remaining between them. Germline CDR1 reads MNHEY; CDR2 reads SVGAGI. CDR3 sequence reads: CATAQQGYTEAFF. CDR3 nucleotide sequence: TGTGCCACCGCGCAACAGGGTTATACTGAAGCTTTCTTT.

The CDR3 region has the DNA TGCAGCGCCTTGGGCGGAGGGGGCCCCTACGAGCAGTACTTC. This gives the protein CSALGGGGPYEQYF. The V call is TRBV29-1, the J call TRBJ2-7; tentatively, D is TRBD1 (7 bases). V dropped 7 bases and J dropped 2 bases, with 18 bases sitting between them. The CDR3 is 14 amino acids. CDR1 SQVTM and CDR2 ANQGSEA come from the germline V gene.

V is TRBV6-5 and J is TRBJ1-1, with no clear D. CDR1 is MNHEY, CDR2 SVGAGI, per germline. Trimming pared 5 bases from V and 4 bases from J, leaving 14 bases between. This CDR3 has 14 residues. The CDR3 region has the DNA TGTGCCAGCAGTCGTTGGACTGATGGCACTGAAGCTTTCTTT. It specifies CASSRWTDGTEAFF.

The chain is built from TRBV28 and TRBJ2-1, with TRBD1 matching 10 bases. This CDR3 has 16 residues. Looked up from germline, CDR1 is MDHEN and CDR2 is SYDVKM. V shed 2 bases and J 6 bases; nucleotides not matched to a gene: 7. This CDR3 reads CASSLVPGTGVNEQFF. As DNA, the CDR3 is TGTGCCAGCAGTTTAGTTCCCGGGACAGGGGTCAATGAGCAGTTCTTC.

This clone was counted once. The V call is TRBV9, the J call TRBJ2-5, with TRBD2 matching over 14 bases. V was clipped by 0 bases and J by 5 bases; unmatched bases: 3. The CDR3 is 16 residues long. CDR1 is SGDLS, CDR2 YYNGEE, per germline. This chain's CDR3 is CASSVAGTSGSETQYF. The CDR3 DNA sequence: TGTGCCAGCAGCGTAGCAGGGACTAGCGGGAGTGAGACCCAGTACTTC.

The chain combines TRBV5-4 with TRBJ2-5; D ambiguous. The CDR3 has 13 amino acids. The V and J ends lost 2 bases and 1 base respectively, with 6 bases between them. Germline V gene sequence: CDR1 SGHNT, CDR2 YYREEE (reference sequence). The CDR3 reads CASSFGRQETQYF. As DNA, the CDR3 is TGTGCCAGCAGCTTCGGTCGCCAAGAGACCCAGTACTTC.

This clone was observed a few times. This chain uses TRBV29-1 with TRBJ1-2, with D maybe TRBD1 (6 bases). The V gene's germline CDR1 is SQVTM and CDR2 ANQGSEA. V was clipped by 4 bases and J by 6 bases, with 9 bases between them. This CDR3 spans 11 amino acids. This CDR3 reads CSVGAGDGYTF. CDR3 nucleotide sequence: TGCAGCGTTGGGGCAGGGGATGGCTACACCTTC.

This chain connects TRBV6-1 to TRBJ1-5, with D tentatively TRBD1 (6 bases). Trimming pared 5 bases from V and 4 bases from J, leaving 12 bases between. The CDR3 length is 14 residues. The germline CDR1 and CDR2 sequences are MNHNS and SASEGT. This CDR3 reads CASSLQGFNQPQHF. In DNA, the CDR3 is TGTGCCAGCAGTCTACAGGGATTTAATCAGCCCCAGCATTTT.

The chain couples TRBV29-1 to TRBJ1-1; D is unclear. Deletions cut 7 bases from V and 1 base from J, with 13 bases between. The CDR3 sequence is 13 residues long. In germline, CDR1 is SQVTM, CDR2 ANQGSEA. The CDR3 is CSAGPATNTEAFF. In DNA, the CDR3 is TGCAGCGCCGGACCGGCAACGAACACTGAAGCTTTCTTT.

CDR3 DNA sequence: TGTGCCTGGAGTGCTCTAGCGGTTAACACCGGGGAGCTGTTTTTT. As protein: CAWSALAVNTGELFF. The rearrangement joins TRBV30 to TRBJ2-2, with 7 bases lining up with TRBD2. Germline V gives CDR1 GTSNPN, CDR2 SVGIG (reference sequence). CDR3 size: 15 residues. The V and J ends lost 1 base and 2 bases, in that order; junction bases with no gene match: 4.

Note on this clone: The junction departs from germline at one end; a sequencing error may be responsible. This rearrangement joins TRBV2 to TRBJ2-5; 8 bases line up with TRBD2. The end of the DNA aligns better with TRBJ2-7, so the J call may be wrong. Germline V CDR1 and CDR2: SNHLY, FYNNEI. CDR3 length equals 15 residues. The CDR3 DNA sequence: TGTGCCAGCAGCGAAGGAGCGGGAGAGGCCTACGAGCAGTACTTC. Its translation is CASSEGAGEAYEQYF.

Concerning this clone: A much larger clone lies a single base off, so this may be a read error. Different DNA sequences within this sample yield the same CDR3. This chain connects TRBV6-6 to TRBJ1-6; D unclear. The CDR3 length is 11 residues. Germline V gene data show CDR1 as MNHNY and CDR2 as SVGAGI (reference sequence). With 5 bases removed from V and 13 bases from J, the gap between germline ends came to 9 bases. The CDR3 DNA reads TGTGCCAGCAGTGAGGAAGGGCCCCTCCACTTT. It specifies CASSEEGPLHF.

The table lists this clone with a count of one. The chain joins TRBV28 to TRBJ1-5; D is possibly TRBD1 (5 bases). The V gene lost 5 bases and the J gene lost 1 base, with 15 bases spanning the gap. This CDR3 comprises 16 residues. Germline V lookup: CDR1 MDHEN, CDR2 SYDVKM. Here the CDR3 DNA reads TGTGCCAGCAGTGTAGGAGGGGCGCGGAGCAATCAGCCCCAGCATTTT. This gives the protein CASSVGGARSNQPQHF.

This clone was detected ten times or more. V gene TRBV4-1 combines with J gene TRBJ2-5, with 10 bases identical to TRBD2. With 0 bases clipped from V and 4 bases from J, the junction kept 5 bases outside the gene matches. Germline lookup yields CDR1 MGHRA and CDR2 YSYEKL. There are 16 residues in the CDR3. CDR3 DNA sequence: TGCGCCAGCAGCCAAGAATTCCTAGCGGGAGCAGAGACCCAGTACTTC. Protein: CASSQEFLAGAETQYF.

This CDR3 reads CASSPGTGGADTQYF. The CDR3 nucleotides are TGTGCCAGCAGCCCAGGGACAGGGGGGGCAGATACGCAGTATTTT. J is TRBJ2-3 and V is TRBV7-7; 11 positions match TRBD1. Per germline, CDR1 SSHAT and CDR2 FNYEAQ (reference sequence). V lost 5 bases, J lost 4 bases, and 5 bases stayed unmatched. The CDR3 has 15 residues.

The chain joins TRBV5-1 to TRBJ2-2; tentatively, D is TRBD2 (5 bases). This CDR3 comprises 14 residues. V was trimmed by 4 bases and J by 3 bases, leaving 10 bases between them. Germline-derived CDR1 and CDR2 are SGHRS and YFSETQ. DNA for the CDR3: TGCGCCAGCAGCCGGGATCAGTACACCGGGGAGCTGTTTTTT. Protein product: CASSRDQYTGELFF. Full variable domain (rest looked up from reference TRBV5-1 and TRBJ2-2): KAGVTQTPRYLIKTRGQQVTLSCSPISGHRSVSWYQQTPGQGLQFLFEYFSETQRNKGNFPGRFSGRQFSNSRSEMNVSTLELGDSALYLCASSRDQYTGELFFGEGSRLTVL.

This clone was detected only a few times. The CDR3 DNA follows: TGTGCCAGCAGCTTAAGGCTAGCGGGAGCTGGGGAGCTGTTTTTT. Its protein is CASSLRLAGAGELFF. The V gene is TRBV7-9, the J gene TRBJ2-2; TRBD2 aligns across 10 bases. The CDR3 covers 15 residues. Germline-derived CDR1 and CDR2 are SEHNR and FQNEAQ (reference sequence). Trimming removed 2 bases from V and 8 bases from J; junction bases left unmatched: 5.

The chain combines TRBV29-1 with TRBJ2-1; 14 nucleotides align to TRBD2. Germline assignment: CDR1 SQVTM and CDR2 ANQGSEA. Losses at the gene ends were 6 bases for V and 7 bases for J; bases not matched to a gene: 8. The CDR3 has 15 amino acids. DNA of the CDR3: TGCAGCGTGGGGACTAGCGGGAGAAGCCTTAATGAGCAGTTCTTC. This sequence encodes CSVGTSGRSLNEQFF.